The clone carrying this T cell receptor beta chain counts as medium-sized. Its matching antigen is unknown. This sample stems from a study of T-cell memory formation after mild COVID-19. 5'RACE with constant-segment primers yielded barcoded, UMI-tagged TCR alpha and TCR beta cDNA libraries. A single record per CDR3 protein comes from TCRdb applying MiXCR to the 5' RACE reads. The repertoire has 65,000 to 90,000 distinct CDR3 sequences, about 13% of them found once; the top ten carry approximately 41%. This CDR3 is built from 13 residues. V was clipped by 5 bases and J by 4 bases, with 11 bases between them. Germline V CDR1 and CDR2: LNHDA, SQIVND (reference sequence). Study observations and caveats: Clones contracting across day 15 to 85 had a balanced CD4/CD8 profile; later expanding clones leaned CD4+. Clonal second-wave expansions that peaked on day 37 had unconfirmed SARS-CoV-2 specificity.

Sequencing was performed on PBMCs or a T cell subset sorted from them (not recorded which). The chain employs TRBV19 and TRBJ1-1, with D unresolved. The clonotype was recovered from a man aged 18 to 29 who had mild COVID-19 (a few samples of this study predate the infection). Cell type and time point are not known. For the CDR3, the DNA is TGTGCCAGTAGTTACGCAGGAGGCACTGAAGCTTTCTTT. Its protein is CASSYAGGTEAFF.